These T cell receptor beta chains were read from a single sample in a study of shared clonotypes between healthy human individuals. The assay was immunoSEQ multiplex PCR, and TCRdb's table has in-frame clones only and misses some. The table records hundreds of thousands of clones, roughly 80% of them present only once. Sequencing used PBMCs. These TCRs come from a woman aged 40 to 50 in good health. Some clones in this sample may be carry-over from other donors' samples. Each CDR3 is given with its conserved first and last residue. A D gene is named only where the DNA matches it firmly. Size tells how often a clone was seen (once, few, many) or the class of an expanded clone, and some rows leave it out.

TRBJ2-1,NA,TRBV4-3,TRBD2,TGCGCCAGCAGCCAGGGGCGGACTAGCCATGAGCAGTTCTTC,CASSQGRTSHEQFF
TRBJ1-2,few,TRBV4-2,NA,TGTGCCAGCAGCCAAGAGCCGGAACGGGGCTATGGCTACACCTTC,CASSQEPERGYGYTF
TRBJ1-4,NA,TRBV7-2,TRBD1,TGTGCCAGCAGCTTCCGGGACAGGGTAGGAAAACTGTTTTTT,CASSFRDRVGKLFF
TRBJ1-1,NA,TRBV2,NA,TGTGCCAGCAACTCTAGGAGGATGAACACTGAAGCTTTCTTT,CASNSRRMNTEAFF
TRBJ2-7,NA,TRBV5-6,NA,TGTGCCAGCAGCTTGGCCCAGGATTACTACGAGCAGTACTTC,CASSLAQDYYEQYF
TRBJ2-5,NA,TRBV5-1,NA,TGCGCCAGCGGGCCTTTGGGGGCGGTAGAGACCCAGTACTTC,CASGPLGAVETQYF
TRBJ2-7,NA,TRBV6-1,NA,TGTGCCAGCAGTGACCCCGGGACCCCTAAATTGGAGCAGTACTTC,CASSDPGTPKLEQYF
TRBJ2-7,NA,TRBV5-1,TRBD1,TGCGCCAGCAGCTTACGACAGGGATACGAGCAGTACTTC,CASSLRQGYEQYF
TRBJ1-4,NA,TRBV2,NA,TGTGCCAGCAGGGGGGGGGAAGCTAATGAAAAACTGTTTTTT,CASRGGEANEKLFF
TRBJ2-3,NA,TRBV5-1,NA,TGCGCCAGCAGCTTGGGGGCAGATCCATGGACAGATACGCAGTATTTT,CASSLGADPWTDTQYF
TRBJ1-1,NA,TRBV5-6,TRBD1,TGTGCCAGCAGCTCTCCCGGGACAGGGGGCAATGAAGCTTTCTTT,CASSSPGTGGNEAFF
TRBJ2-1,NA,TRBV11-2,TRBD2,TGTGCCAGCAGCCCAGGACTAGCGGGAGTCAATGAGCAGTTCTTC,CASSPGLAGVNEQFF